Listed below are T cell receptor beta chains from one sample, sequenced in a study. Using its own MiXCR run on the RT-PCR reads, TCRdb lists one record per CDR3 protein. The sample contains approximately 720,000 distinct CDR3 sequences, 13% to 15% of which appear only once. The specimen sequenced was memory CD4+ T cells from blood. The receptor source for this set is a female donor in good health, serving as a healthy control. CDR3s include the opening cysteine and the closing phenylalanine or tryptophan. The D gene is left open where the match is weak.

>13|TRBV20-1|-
CSPIGGSDTEAFF
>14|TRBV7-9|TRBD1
CASSGQGGVLEAFF
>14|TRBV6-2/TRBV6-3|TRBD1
CASSSGTGTDTQYF
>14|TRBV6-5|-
CASSLVQGGYEQYF
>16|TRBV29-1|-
CSVEGRGSSGANVLTF
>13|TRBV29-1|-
CSVDGPRGNEQYF
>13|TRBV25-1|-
CASRSGAIEKLFF
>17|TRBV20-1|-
CSAIWGKLGQNTGELFF
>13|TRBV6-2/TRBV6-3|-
CASRRQTIYEQYF
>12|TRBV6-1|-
CASRAPNNEQFF
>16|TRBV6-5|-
CASSPEGAGGYNEQFF
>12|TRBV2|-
CASSPDTNEQFF
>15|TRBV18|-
CASSPPEGLSNTIYF
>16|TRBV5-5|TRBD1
CASSPRTGGADNEQFF
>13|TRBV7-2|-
CASSRQEGEKLFF
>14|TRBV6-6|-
CATRRTASNYGYTF
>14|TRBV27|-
CASSFRALRNEQFF
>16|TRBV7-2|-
CASSIGGPSGNQPQHF
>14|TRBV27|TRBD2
CASSWAAGPYEQYF
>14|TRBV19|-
CASSTRGRQETQYF
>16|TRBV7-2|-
CASSLALYGGNQPQHF
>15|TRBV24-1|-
CATSARGGSKNIQYF
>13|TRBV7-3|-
CASSLEVRETQYF
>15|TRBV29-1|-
CSAHSRQRVGDEQFF
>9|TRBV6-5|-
CATEGKLFF